A single sample is the source of the 23 T cell receptor beta chains below, sequenced in a study of blood T cell repertoires in COVID-19. Only in-frame clones appear in the TCRdb table, and some are missing; sequencing was by immunoSEQ multiplex PCR. The sample lists approximately 240,000 clones, roughly 84% occurring once. Sequencing used peripheral blood. These receptors came from a middle-aged woman with active or convalescent COVID-19.

This clone was picked up one time. This chain joins TRBV5-1 and TRBJ2-7, with a tentative D call TRBD1 (5 bases). The length of the CDR3 is 15 residues. Germline assignment: CDR1 SGHRS and CDR2 YFSETQ. The V gene lost 7 bases and the J gene lost 0 bases, with 17 bases spanning the gap. This chain's CDR3 is CASESSRVCSYEQYF. In DNA, the CDR3 is TGCGCCAGCGAAAGTAGCAGGGTCTGCTCCTACGAGCAGTACTTC.

The genes are TRBV15 and TRBJ1-1, with no clear D. Germline assignment: CDR1 LNHNV and CDR2 YYDKDF (reference sequence). The CDR3 covers 14 residues. Trimming shortened V by 4 bases and J by 0 bases, and 9 bases separated the two germline ends. The CDR3 region is CATSTAGMNTEAFF. Written as DNA, the CDR3 is TGTGCCACCAGCACTGCGGGTATGAACACTGAAGCTTTCTTT.

The chain is built from TRBV27 and TRBJ2-3, with 11 bases lining up with TRBD1. The CDR3 contains 14 residues. V shed 5 bases and J 8 bases; nucleotides not matched to a gene: 6. Germline V lookup: CDR1 MNHEY, CDR2 SMNVEV (reference sequence). Written as DNA, the CDR3 is TGTGCCAGCAGTCCCGGGACAGGGGGAGGTACGCAGTATTTT. It yields the protein CASSPGTGGGTQYF.

The chain's CDR3 is CASSARQGAGRDTQYF. The CDR3 nucleotides read TGTGCCAGCAGTGCCCGACAGGGGGCAGGTCGAGATACGCAGTATTTT. The rearrangement links TRBV6-1 to TRBJ2-3, with 10 nucleotides matching TRBD1. The V gene end was trimmed by 4 bases and the J gene end by 5 bases; junction bases not matched to a gene: 9. Germline V gene data show CDR1 as MNHNS and CDR2 as SASEGT. The CDR3 runs to 16 residues.

The chain uses TRBV18 and TRBJ1-5; D may be TRBD1 (5 bases). The germline gives CDR1 KGHSH, CDR2 LQKENI. Trimming shortened V by 6 bases and J by 5 bases, and 14 bases separated the two germline ends. This CDR3 is built from 14 residues. Here the CDR3 DNA reads TGTGCCAGCTCCTTAGGGGAATTCGATCAGCCCCAGCATTTT. Translation gives CASSLGEFDQPQHF.

This clone was seen a single time. The gene calls are TRBV5-6 and TRBJ2-5; 13 bases fit TRBD2. CDR1 is SGHDT and CDR2 is YYEEEE in the germline V gene. The V and J ends lost 2 bases and 2 bases, in that order; junction bases with no gene match: 3. The CDR3 totals 16 residues. The CDR3 region has the DNA TGTGCCAGCAGCTTTGGACTAGCGGGGGTACAAGAGACCCAGTACTTC. It specifies CASSFGLAGVQETQYF.

In this sample, this clone turned up once. The chain is built from TRBV2 and TRBJ2-1; 7 bases agree with TRBD1. Trimming removed 10 bases from V and 9 bases from J; junction bases left unmatched: 12. CDR3 length: 13 residues. The germline V gene has CDR1 SNHLY and CDR2 FYNNEI. CDR3 amino acids: CATDRAGTGEQFF. The CDR3 bases are TGTGCCACCGACAGGGCCGGCACAGGTGAGCAGTTCTTC.

This sequence joins TRBV6-5 and TRBJ2-3, with D perhaps TRBD1 (5 bases). Trimming took 7 bases from V and 2 from J, leaving 13 bases between them. The CDR3 length is 14 residues. Germline V CDR1 and CDR2: MNHEY, SVGAGI. As DNA, the CDR3 is TGTGCCAGCACCCCCAAGGGGATCACAGATACGCAGTATTTT. It encodes CASTPKGITDTQYF.

The chain links TRBV3-1 (or the pseudogene TRBV3-2) to TRBJ1-1; 9 bases are shared with TRBD1. Germline loops: CDR1 LGHDT, CDR2 YNNKEL (reference sequence). V dropped 4 bases and J dropped 5; count of bases not matched to a gene: 8. The CDR3 is 15 residues long. The CDR3 sequence is CASSPPTTGGTEAFF. In DNA, the CDR3 is TGTGCCAGCAGCCCACCCACGACAGGGGGTACTGAAGCTTTCTTT.

The chain couples TRBV28 to TRBJ2-5; D not resolved. Germline V CDR1 and CDR2: MDHEN, SYDVKM. CDR3 length: 13 residues. With 4 bases removed from V and 10 bases from J, the gap between germline ends came to 16 bases. CDR3 nucleotides: TGTGCCAGCAGTTCACCGGTGGGCCGATTCCAGTACTTC. It encodes CASSSPVGRFQYF.

This chain links TRBV6-6 with TRBJ1-1; no definite D call. The V end was cut by 6 bases, the J end by 7 bases, with 12 bases between. The CDR3 contains 12 residues. CDR1 and CDR2 from the germline V gene are MNHNY and SVGAGI (reference sequence). In DNA, the CDR3 is TGTGCCAGCAGGCTTCAACTCCTTGAAGCTTTCTTT. Amino acid sequence: CASRLQLLEAFF.

This clone appeared once. This rearrangement joins TRBV10-3 to TRBJ2-1, with TRBD1 identical over 10 bases. This CDR3 spans 15 amino acids. The germline V gene encodes CDR1 ENHRY and CDR2 SYGVKD. The V and J ends lost 8 bases and 0 bases, in that order; junction bases with no gene match: 4. This CDR3 is CAIGTGESSYNEQFF. In DNA, the CDR3 is TGTGCCATCGGGACAGGGGAGAGCTCCTACAATGAGCAGTTCTTC.

The V and J genes are TRBV14 and TRBJ1-4; D unresolved. The CDR3 is 13 amino acids. Germline V gene sequence: CDR1 SGHDN, CDR2 FVKESK. V lost 1 base and J 8 bases, leaving 8 bases between the germline ends. The CDR3 sequence is CASSQVEAEKLFF. The CDR3 DNA sequence: TGTGCCAGCAGCCAAGTGGAGGCAGAAAAACTGTTTTTT.

This clone appeared once. The rearrangement uses TRBV6-1 and TRBJ2-3; D is uncertain. The germline V gene encodes CDR1 MNHNS and CDR2 SASEGT. The CDR3 has 12 amino acids. V was pared by 3 bases and J by 5 bases, with 6 bases between. CDR3 nucleotide sequence: TGTGCCAGCAGTGATAACGGAGATACGCAGTATTTT. It specifies CASSDNGDTQYF.

The chain couples TRBV30 to TRBJ2-1; TRBD1 matches at 12 bases. The CDR3 has 17 amino acids. Looked up from germline, CDR1 is GTSNPN and CDR2 is SVGIG (reference sequence). V lost 2 bases, J lost 9 bases, and 14 bases stayed unmatched. This CDR3 reads CAWSPPWDRGLVGEQFF. DNA of the CDR3: TGTGCCTGGAGTCCACCCTGGGACAGGGGGCTTGTGGGTGAGCAGTTCTTC.

This chain links TRBV10-3 with TRBJ1-2; D possibly corresponds to TRBD1 (5 bases). Deletions cut 2 bases from V and 4 bases from J, with 11 bases between. The germline CDR1 and CDR2 sequences are ENHRY and SYGVKD. The length of the CDR3 is 14 residues. CDR3 residues: CAISEPEGVYGYTF. The DNA for the CDR3 is TGTGCCATCAGTGAGCCCGAAGGGGTCTATGGCTACACCTTC.

CDR3 sequence: CASRQGPATEAFF. The CDR3 DNA is TGTGCCAGCAGACAGGGACCAGCTACTGAAGCTTTCTTT. The chain uses TRBV6-6 and TRBJ1-1; TRBD1 might be the D (6 bases). V was trimmed by 6 bases and J by 5 bases, leaving 13 bases between them. The CDR3 is 13 residues long. Germline loops: CDR1 MNHNY, CDR2 SVGAGI (reference sequence).

The chain has TRBV7-9 and TRBJ2-1; a weak D match, TRBD2 (7 bases). Per germline, CDR1 SEHNR and CDR2 FQNEAQ (reference sequence). Trimming removed 1 base from V and 5 bases from J, with 12 bases in between. The CDR3 sequence is 15 residues long. CDR3 bases: TGTGCCAGCAGCTTAGGTGGGGGGGCCCACAATGAGCAGTTCTTC. Translating it yields CASSLGGGAHNEQFF.

This clone was seen a single time. The V call is TRBV11-3, the J call TRBJ2-7; TRBD1 aligns across 7 bases. V lost 5 bases and J lost 1; bases outside the gene matches: 8. Germline CDR1 is SGHNT and CDR2 is YENEEA. The CDR3 sequence is 15 residues long. CDR3 protein: CASSARRGQSYEQYF. CDR3 DNA sequence: TGTGCCAGCAGCGCCAGAAGGGGACAGTCCTACGAGCAGTACTTC. The whole variable domain, filled in from reference TRBV11-3 and TRBJ2-7, reads EAGVVQSPRYKIIEKKQPVAFWCNPISGHNTLYWYLQNLGQGPELLIRYENEEAVDDSQLPKDRFSAERLKGVDSTLKIQPAELGDSAVYLCASSARRGQSYEQYFGPGTRLTVT.

This sequence joins TRBV6-5 and TRBJ1-6; 8 nucleotides agree with TRBD1. This CDR3 has 12 residues. J gave up 9 bases and V 8 bases, and 3 bases lay outside the gene matches. Germline V gene sequence: CDR1 MNHEY, CDR2 SVGAGI. CDR3 bases: TGTGCCAGCGGACAGGGCGGTTCACCCCTCCACTTT. It translates to CASGQGGSPLHF.

The chain carries TRBV19 and TRBJ2-3, with D tentatively TRBD1 (6 bases). The V end lost 3 bases, the J end lost 0 bases, and 13 bases lay between the germline ends. The CDR3 covers 16 residues. Germline loops: CDR1 LNHDA, CDR2 SQIVND (reference sequence). CDR3 sequence (DNA): TGTGCCAGTAGTATGAGGGGACAACCCAGCACAGATACGCAGTATTTT. Encoded protein: CASSMRGQPSTDTQYF.

The V and J genes are TRBV29-1 and TRBJ2-3, with TRBD2 matching over 7 bases. From germline, CDR1 is SQVTM and CDR2 ANQGSEA. The CDR3 has 13 amino acids. The V and J ends lost 4 bases and 4 bases, in that order; junction bases with no gene match: 5. The CDR3 here is CSVAVGGADTQYF. CDR3 DNA: TGCAGCGTTGCCGTTGGGGGGGCAGATACGCAGTATTTT.

CDR3 amino acids: CASRPQGGFGYGYTF. In DNA, the CDR3 is TGTGCCAGCAGGCCACAGGGGGGCTTTGGGTATGGCTACACCTTC. The chain couples TRBV27 to TRBJ1-2, with 8 nucleotides matching TRBD1. Germline-derived CDR1 and CDR2 are MNHEY and SMNVEV (reference sequence). CDR3 length: 15 residues. Trimming cost V 6 bases and J 5 bases; bases outside gene matches: 11.